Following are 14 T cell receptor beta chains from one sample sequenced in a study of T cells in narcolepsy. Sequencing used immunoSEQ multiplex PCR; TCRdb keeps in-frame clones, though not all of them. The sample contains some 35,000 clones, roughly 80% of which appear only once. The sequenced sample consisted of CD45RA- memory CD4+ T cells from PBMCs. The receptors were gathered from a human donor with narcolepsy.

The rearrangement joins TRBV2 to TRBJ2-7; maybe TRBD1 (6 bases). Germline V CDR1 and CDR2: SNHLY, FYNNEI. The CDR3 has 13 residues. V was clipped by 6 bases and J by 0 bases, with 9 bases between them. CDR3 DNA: TGTGCCAGCAGGGTGGACAGCTCCTACGAGCAGTACTTC. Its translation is CASRVDSSYEQYF.

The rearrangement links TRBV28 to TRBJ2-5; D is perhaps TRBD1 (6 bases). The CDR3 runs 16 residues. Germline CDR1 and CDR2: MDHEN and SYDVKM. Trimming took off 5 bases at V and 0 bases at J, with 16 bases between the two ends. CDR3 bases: TGTGCCAGCAGTCCTTGGACAGCGACGTACCAAGAGACCCAGTACTTC. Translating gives CASSPWTATYQETQYF.

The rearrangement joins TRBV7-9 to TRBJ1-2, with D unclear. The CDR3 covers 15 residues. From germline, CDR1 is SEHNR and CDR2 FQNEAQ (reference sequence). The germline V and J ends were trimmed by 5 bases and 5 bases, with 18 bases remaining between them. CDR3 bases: TGTGCCAGCAGCCTCGTAGGTTTCGGGGAATATGGCTACACCTTC. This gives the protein CASSLVGFGEYGYTF.

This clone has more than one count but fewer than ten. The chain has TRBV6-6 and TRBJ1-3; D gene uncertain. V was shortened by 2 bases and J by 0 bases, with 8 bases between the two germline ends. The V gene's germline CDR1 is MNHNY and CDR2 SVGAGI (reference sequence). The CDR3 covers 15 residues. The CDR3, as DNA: TGTGCCAGCAGTTACGCCTTTAGCTCTGGAAACACCATATATTTT. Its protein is CASSYAFSSGNTIYF.

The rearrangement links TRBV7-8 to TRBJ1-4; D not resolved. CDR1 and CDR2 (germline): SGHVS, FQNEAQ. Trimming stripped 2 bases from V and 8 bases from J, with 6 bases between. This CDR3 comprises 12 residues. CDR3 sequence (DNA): TGTGCCAGCAGCTTAACATTCGAAAAACTGTTTTTT. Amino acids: CASSLTFEKLFF. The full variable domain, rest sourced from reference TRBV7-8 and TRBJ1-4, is GAGVSQSPRYKVAKRGQDVALRCDPISGHVSLFWYQQALGQGPEFLTYFQNEAQLDKSGLPSDRFFAERPEGSVSTLKIQRTQQEDSAVYLCASSLTFEKLFFGSGTQLSVL.

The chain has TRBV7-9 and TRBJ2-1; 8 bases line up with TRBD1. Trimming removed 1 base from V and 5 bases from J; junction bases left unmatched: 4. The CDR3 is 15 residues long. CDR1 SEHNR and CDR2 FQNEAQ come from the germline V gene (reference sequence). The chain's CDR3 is CASSLGDRRHNEQFF. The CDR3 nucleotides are TGTGCCAGCAGCTTAGGGGACAGGAGACACAATGAGCAGTTCTTC.

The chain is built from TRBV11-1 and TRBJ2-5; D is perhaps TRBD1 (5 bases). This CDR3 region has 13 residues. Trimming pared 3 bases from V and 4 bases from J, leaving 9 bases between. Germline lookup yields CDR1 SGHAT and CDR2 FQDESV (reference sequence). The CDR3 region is CASSFYQGETQYF. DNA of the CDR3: TGTGCCAGCAGCTTTTATCAGGGAGAGACCCAGTACTTC.

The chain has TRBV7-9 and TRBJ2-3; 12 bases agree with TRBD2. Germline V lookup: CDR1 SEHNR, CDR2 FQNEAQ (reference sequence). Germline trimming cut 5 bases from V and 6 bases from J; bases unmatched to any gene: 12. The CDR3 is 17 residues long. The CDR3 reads CASSPSTSGGNVDTQYF. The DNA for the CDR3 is TGTGCCAGCAGCCCCTCGACTAGCGGGGGTAATGTCGATACGCAGTATTTT.

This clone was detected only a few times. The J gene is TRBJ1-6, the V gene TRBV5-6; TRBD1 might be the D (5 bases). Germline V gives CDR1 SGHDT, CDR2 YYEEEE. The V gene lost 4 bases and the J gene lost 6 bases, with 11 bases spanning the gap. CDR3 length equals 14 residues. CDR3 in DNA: TGTGCCAGCAGCGGGGACTTATCTAATTCACCCCTCCACTTT. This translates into CASSGDLSNSPLHF.

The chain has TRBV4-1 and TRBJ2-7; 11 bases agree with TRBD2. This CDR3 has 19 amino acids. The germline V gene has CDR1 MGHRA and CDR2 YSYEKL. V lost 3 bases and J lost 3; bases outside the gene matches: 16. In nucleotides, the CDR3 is TGCGCCAGCAGCCAGGGTGATAGCGGGAGGGCCCAATCTTACTACGAGCAGTACTTC. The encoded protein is CASSQGDSGRAQSYYEQYF.

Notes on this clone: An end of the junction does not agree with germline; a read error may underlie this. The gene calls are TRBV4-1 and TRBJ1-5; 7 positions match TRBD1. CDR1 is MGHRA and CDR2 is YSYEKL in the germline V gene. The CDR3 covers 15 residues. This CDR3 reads CASSQDEGAHQPQHF. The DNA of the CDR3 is TGTGCCAGCAGCCAAGACGAGGGGGCCCATCAGCCCCAGCATTTT.

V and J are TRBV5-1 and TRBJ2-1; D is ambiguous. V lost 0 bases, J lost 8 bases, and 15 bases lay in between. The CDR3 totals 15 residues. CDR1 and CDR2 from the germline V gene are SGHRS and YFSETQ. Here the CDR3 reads CASSLGVSSRDEQFF. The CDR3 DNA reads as TGCGCCAGCAGCTTGGGCGTCTCGTCCCGGGATGAGCAGTTCTTC.

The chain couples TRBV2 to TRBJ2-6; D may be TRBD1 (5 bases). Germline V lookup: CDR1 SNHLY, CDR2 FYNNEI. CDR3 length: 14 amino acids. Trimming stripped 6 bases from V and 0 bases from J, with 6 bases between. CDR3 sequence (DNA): TGTGCCAGCAGAACAGGCTCTGGGGCCAACGTCCTGACTTTC. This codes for CASRTGSGANVLTF.

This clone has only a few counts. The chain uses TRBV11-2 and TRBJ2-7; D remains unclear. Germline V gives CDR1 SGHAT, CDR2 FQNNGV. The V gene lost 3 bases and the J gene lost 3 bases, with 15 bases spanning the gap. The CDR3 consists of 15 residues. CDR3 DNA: TGTGCCAGCAGCTTCGGGTCTTCCCAAGGCTACGAGCAGTACTTC. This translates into CASSFGSSQGYEQYF.